This T cell receptor beta chain was recovered during a study of blood T cell repertoires in COVID-19. CDR1 and CDR2 from the germline V gene are ENHRY and SYGVKD. This CDR3 is built from 13 residues. The ends were cut back, 7 bases at V and 0 bases at J, with 9 bases in the middle. How the authors handled the data: Nucleated cell counts were estimated from reference gene primer amplification. Profiled with immunoSEQ multiplex PCR; TCRdb holds only in-frame clones, not every one. The DNA was the basis for D and trimming; V, J and clone size are from that table. This table holds approximately 31,000 clones, 91% found once.

This receptor was identified in a man in his 60s with acute or convalescent COVID-19. The chain joins TRBV10-3 to TRBJ1-1; D is unresolved. Sequenced input: peripheral blood. The CDR3 DNA sequence: TGTGCCATCAACGACAATATGAACACTGAAGCTTTCTTT. Amino acids: CAINDNMNTEAFF.